The 13 T cell receptor beta chains below come from one sample, sequenced in a study of regulatory T cells in long-lasting Graves disease. With iRepertoire HTBI primers and Arm-PCR of CDR3 regions, TCR beta libraries were built. TCRdb re-called the multiplex PCR reads with MiXCR, one entry per CDR3 protein. The table records about 420,000 distinct CDR3 sequences, less than 20% of them present only once. As for time point: newly diagnosed GD, antithyroid drugs for less than 3 months. Generation of the TCR library employed RNA extracted from PBMCs. Another study also made use of these data, one on T cells in Graves' hyperthyroidism and ophthalmopathy.

This specimen was peripheral blood mononuclear cells (PBMCs), taken at new diagnosis, from a patient treated with antithyroid drugs. The origin of the receptors is a young woman with Graves disease.

As regards this clonotype: It may be a read error: a sequence one base away is much more abundant. The chain has TRBV11-1 and TRBJ2-1; 13 bases line up with TRBD2. Germline V gene lookup returns CDR1 SGHAT and CDR2 FQDESV (reference sequence). The CDR3 length is 16 residues. In DNA, the CDR3 is TGTGCCAGCAGTCCTACTAGCGGGAGGGTTGACAATGAGCATTTCTTC. Its protein is CASSPTSGRVDNEHFF.

The chain uses TRBV6-1 and TRBJ2-2; D is unresolved. This CDR3 is built from 15 residues. The germline V gene encodes CDR1 MNHNS and CDR2 SASEGT. Trimming took 7 bases from V and 4 from J, leaving 16 bases between them. The CDR3 loop is CASTPSVGGTGELFF. The CDR3 DNA is TGTGCCAGCACCCCGAGCGTGGGCGGCACCGGGGAGCTGTTTTTT.

The chain has TRBV20-1 and TRBJ2-1, with 9 bases matching TRBD2. Looked up from germline, CDR1 is DFQATT and CDR2 is SNEGSKA (reference sequence). The CDR3 loop spans 16 amino acids. V gave up 3 bases and J gave up 9 bases; unmatched junction bases: 15. In DNA, the CDR3 is TGCAGTGCTAGGGTTATTGGGGCGGGAGGGCGCGGTGAGCAGTTCTTC. Protein: CSARVIGAGGRGEQFF.

At least ten counts were recorded for this clonotype. The chain links TRBV7-3 to TRBJ2-1; D is perhaps TRBD1 (5 bases). The V end was cut by 2 bases, the J end by 5 bases, with 13 bases between. From germline, CDR1 is SGHTA and CDR2 FQGTGA. The CDR3 has 15 amino acids. The CDR3 region is CASSLQGLGHNEQFF. In DNA, the CDR3 is TGTGCCAGCAGCTTACAGGGTCTAGGACACAATGAGCAGTTCTTC.

This clonotype was seen ten or more times. The J gene is TRBJ2-7, the V gene TRBV6-2 or TRBV6-3; no clear D. V lost 0 bases, J lost 1 base, and 7 bases lay in between. CDR3 length: 14 residues. Germline V CDR1 and CDR2: MNHEY, SVGEGT. CDR3 DNA: TGTGCCAGCAGTTACTCGGACGGATCCTACGAGCAGTACTTC. Amino acid sequence: CASSYSDGSYEQYF.

There are many counts of this clonotype. The chain is built from TRBV3-1 and TRBJ1-2, with D perhaps TRBD1 (6 bases). The germline V gene encodes CDR1 LGHDT and CDR2 YNNKEL (reference sequence). The V and J ends lost 0 bases and 6 bases respectively, with 14 bases between them. This CDR3 is built from 15 residues. The CDR3 sequence: CASSQDQGTVNGYTF. The DNA of the CDR3 is TGTGCCAGCAGCCAAGATCAGGGGACGGTCAATGGCTACACCTTC.

This clonotype was recorded at least ten times. This chain uses TRBV2 with TRBJ2-7, with 8 bases fitting TRBD2. The V and J ends lost 6 bases and 4 bases, in that order; junction bases with no gene match: 14. Germline CDR1 and CDR2: SNHLY and FYNNEI. This CDR3 comprises 16 residues. Here the CDR3 DNA reads TGTGCCAGCAGCAAGGGACAAACCGCGGGAGGTTACGAGCAGTACTTC. It yields the protein CASSKGQTAGGYEQYF.

This sequence joins TRBV7-9 and TRBJ2-7; perhaps TRBD2 as D (6 bases). The germline V and J ends were trimmed by 4 bases and 7 bases, with 23 bases remaining between them. The CDR3 has 16 residues. Germline values: CDR1 SEHNR, CDR2 FQNEAQ (reference sequence). The CDR3 nucleotides read TGTGCCAGCAGCTCCAGAGCCCGGAAGTTAGCGGAGGAGCAGTACTTC. Protein: CASSSRARKLAEEQYF.

Many counts were recorded for this clonotype. This CDR3 reads CASSRGQGARYEQYF. The CDR3 nucleotides read TGTGCCAGCAGTCGAGGACAGGGGGCCCGGTACGAGCAGTACTTC. The rearrangement uses TRBV5-6 and TRBJ2-7; 11 bases are a match to TRBD1. Germline V gene data show CDR1 as SGHDT and CDR2 as YYEEEE. The CDR3 runs to 15 residues. The ends lost 5 bases at V and 4 bases at J; junction bases unmatched: 8.

This chain joins TRBV5-1 and TRBJ2-5, with 9 bases fitting TRBD1. The CDR3 sequence is 16 residues long. Germline V gene data show CDR1 as SGHRS and CDR2 as YFSETQ. V shed 2 bases and J 2 bases; nucleotides not matched to a gene: 7. In DNA form, the CDR3 reads TGCGCCAGCAGCTTAGCCGGACAGGGGTTACAAGAGACCCAGTACTTC. It translates to CASSLAGQGLQETQYF.

The sample holds many counts of this clonotype. The chain recombines TRBV5-1 with TRBJ2-1; TRBD1 might be the D (6 bases). Between the trimmed V and J ends, which lost 1 base and 0 bases, there was a span of 11 bases. Germline V lookup: CDR1 SGHRS, CDR2 YFSETQ. This CDR3 has 16 amino acids. The CDR3 DNA follows: TGCGCCAGCAGCTTGACCAGGGGTGCCTCCTACAATGAGCAGTTCTTC. It specifies CASSLTRGASYNEQFF.

In this sample, this clonotype turned up a few times. The chain employs TRBV9 and TRBJ1-2; 7 bases fit TRBD1. Germline V gene data show CDR1 as SGDLS and CDR2 as YYNGEE. This CDR3 has 14 amino acids. Trimming at V came to 3 bases and at J to 8 bases, leaving 10 bases not matched to a gene. In DNA, the CDR3 is TGTGCCAGCAGCGACAGACAGGGCACCGGAGGCTACACCTTC. Amino acid sequence: CASSDRQGTGGYTF.

The sample holds many counts of this clonotype. This sequence joins TRBV12-3 or TRBV12-4 and TRBJ1-1; a weak D match, TRBD1 (5 bases). This CDR3 comprises 14 residues. Trimming removed 3 bases at V and 1 base at J, with 9 bases between. The DNA of the CDR3 is TGTGCCAGCAGTTTTATCGGACAGAACACTGAAGCTTTCTTT. Translated, it gives CASSFIGQNTEAFF.